This entry describes one T cell receptor (beta chain). The antigen is unknown. Study observations and caveats: Whole repertoires were not studied in the larger cohort, only one V-J beta rearrangement. Tumor-infiltrating Treg TCR alpha and beta sequences overlapped most with tumor naive CD4+ T cells, then blood naive.

Memory CD4+ T cells were sorted as CD4+CD45RO+CD25- cells. After constant-region reverse-primer amplification, full-length variable regions underwent semi-nested PCR with Nested Universal Primer A. Using its own MiXCR run on the 5' RACE reads, TCRdb lists one record per CDR3 protein. The sample includes fewer than 80,000 distinct CDR3 sequences, about 22% seen only once; the top ten take about 3%. This TCR was recovered from a female donor with breast cancer. Material for sequencing was memory CD4+ T cells sorted from a lymph node. Sample subset: memory CD4+ T cells, CD4+CD45RO+CD25-.

The CDR3 sequence: CSARPRGGPNTEAFF. Here the CDR3 DNA reads TGCAGTGCTAGACCCCGCGGGGGCCCGAACACTGAAGCTTTCTTT. V gene TRBV20-1 combines with J gene TRBJ1-1; D might be TRBD1 (6 bases). Trimming pared 2 bases from V and 1 base from J, leaving 14 bases between. Germline lookup yields CDR1 DFQATT and CDR2 SNEGSKA (reference sequence). The CDR3 has 15 amino acids.